This T cell receptor beta chain was captured in a study of OX40 agonist ivuxolimab in advanced cancers. Study details: The dose-escalation cohort had hepatocellular carcinoma, melanoma, renal cell or head and neck cancer. Patients were 65% to 85% male with ages roughly 20 to 90, mean 60. Partial responses occurred in three patients (one hepatocellular carcinoma, two cutaneous melanoma).

Details on this clone: No antigen is known for it.

Study-wide points: Low clonal expansion, among the lowest seen, marked partial responders at 0.1-3.0 mg/kg.

TCRdb's copy holds only in-frame clones and misses some; the assay was immunoSEQ multiplex PCR. In the table there are more than 45,000 clones, around 86% of which are singletons. Trimming shortened V by 0 bases and J by 2 bases, and 13 bases separated the two germline ends. Germline V CDR1 and CDR2: SGDLS, YYNGEE. The CDR3 spans 16 residues. The TCR was taken from an adult with an advanced solid tumor such as melanoma, head and neck, liver or kidney cancer. V usage is TRBV9 and J usage is TRBJ2-3; D may be TRBD2 (6 bases). Specimen: CD4+ or CD8+ T cells sorted from blood, collected in a trial of the OX40 agonist ivuxolimab. CDR3 nucleotides: TGTGCCAGCAGCGTAGCTTTCGGGAGACCCACAGATACGCAGTATTTT. It is translated as CASSVAFGRPTDTQYF.